The entry below describes one T cell receptor beta chain. Its antigen is unknown. This record comes from a study of cytomegalovirus exposure and HLA in healthy donors. The study's findings and limits: Some V segments (TRBV6-2 and TRBV6-3 among them) were excluded as indistinguishable. Altogether, 164 TCR beta chains were recorded as cytomegalovirus-associated.

Both 60 Vbeta primers and 13 Jbeta primers went into the PCR. Method: immunoSEQ multiplex PCR; TCRdb's copy keeps in-frame clones and lacks some. The sample holds some 190,000 clones, around 80% seen once. CDR3 length equals 12 residues. Germline lookup yields CDR1 MDHEN and CDR2 SYDVKM. V shed 8 bases and J shed 11 bases, with 18 bases lying between them. The sequence derives from a man between 18 and 29 years old in good health and CMV-seronegative. The chain carries TRBV28 and TRBJ1-1, with D possibly matching TRBD1 (6 bases). The sequenced sample was PBMCs. CDR3 in amino acids: CASRDHWGRAFF. The CDR3 nucleotides read TGTGCCAGCCGGGACCACTGGGGGCGGGCTTTCTTT.